Below, 10 T cell receptor beta chains from the same sample are listed, as sequenced in a study of cytomegalovirus exposure and HLA in healthy donors listed by TCRdb under 2017. The library was built by means of the immunoSEQ multiplex PCR assay. For the multiplex PCR, a mixture combining 60 forward primers for TCR Vbeta segments and 13 reverse primers for TCR Jbeta segments was used. Not all clones reach the TCRdb copy of this immuneACCESS table, which keeps in-frame sequences only. Checked studies attribute under half of the gap to unresolved V genes and leave the rest unexplained. This sample's records show 130,000 or so clones. The ten largest clones represent less than 2% of the sample. The sample consisted of PBMCs. These receptors were taken from a woman aged 40 to 50 in good health and CMV-seronegative.

The J gene is TRBJ2-1, the V gene TRBV7-2, with TRBD2 matching 8 bases. The V gene end was trimmed by 1 base and the J gene end by 0 bases; junction bases not matched to a gene: 11. This CDR3 comprises 19 residues. CDR1 SGHTA and CDR2 FQGNSA come from the germline V gene. The CDR3, as DNA: TGTGCCAGCAGCTTAGTACGAGTGTTAGCGGGGAGCTCCTACAATGAGCAGTTCTTC. Translating it yields CASSLVRVLAGSSYNEQFF.

The chain couples TRBV4-3 to TRBJ1-2; TRBD1 matches at 9 bases. V shed 3 bases, J shed 8 bases, and the junction held 13 bases outside the gene matches. CDR3 length: 16 residues. Germline V gives CDR1 LGHNA, CDR2 YSLEER. This CDR3 reads CASSQSPGTGFGGYTF. DNA of the CDR3: TGCGCCAGCAGCCAGTCCCCCGGGACAGGGTTTGGGGGCTACACCTTC.

This sequence joins TRBV4-1 and TRBJ1-2; unclear D gene. There are 15 residues in the CDR3. Trimming stripped 0 bases from V and 2 bases from J, with 10 bases between. Per germline, CDR1 MGHRA and CDR2 YSYEKL. The CDR3 coding sequence is TGCGCCAGCAGCCAAGAACTCAACCGAAACTATGGCTACACCTTC. Translated, it gives CASSQELNRNYGYTF.

J is TRBJ2-1 and V is TRBV20-1, with 9 positions matching TRBD2. This CDR3 spans 11 amino acids. CDR1 and CDR2 from the germline V gene are DFQATT and SNEGSKA (reference sequence). J gave up 10 bases and V 7 bases, and 5 bases lay outside the gene matches. CDR3 sequence: CSGGSGGEQFF. Written as DNA, the CDR3 is TGCAGTGGCGGTAGCGGGGGCGAGCAGTTCTTC.

Regarding this clone: At one of its ends the junction is not consistent with the germline gene, which may arise from a read error. The chain carries TRBV7-6 and TRBJ2-2; 7 bases map to TRBD1. Germline V gene sequence: CDR1 SGHVS, CDR2 FNYEAQ. This CDR3 comprises 15 residues. CDR3 residues: CASRLDRANTGELFF. The CDR3 nucleotides read TGTGCCAGCAGATTAGACAGGGCCAACACCGGGGAGCTGTTTTTT.

This chain connects TRBV10-3 to TRBJ1-1, with 7 bases fitting TRBD1. The trim removed 4 bases at V and 2 bases at J, leaving 7 bases unmatched. This CDR3 is 15 amino acids long. Per the germline V gene, CDR1 is ENHRY and CDR2 is SYGVKD. In DNA, the CDR3 is TGTGCCATCAGTGTTGGACAGGATATTAACACTGAAGCTTTCTTT. It specifies CAISVGQDINTEAFF.

The CDR3 loop is CASSVEAGGRTDTQYF. The DNA for the CDR3 is TGTGCCAGCAGCGTAGAAGCGGGGGGGCGCACAGATACGCAGTATTTT. This sequence joins TRBV9 and TRBJ2-3; 10 bases map to TRBD2. CDR1 is SGDLS, CDR2 YYNGEE, per germline. There are 16 residues in the CDR3. Trimming removed 0 bases from V and 1 base from J; junction bases left unmatched: 2. Drawing the rest from reference TRBV9 and TRBJ2-3, the complete variable domain is DSGVTQTPKHLITATGQRVTLRCSPRSGDLSVYWYQQSLDQGLQFLIQYYNGEERAKGNILERFSAQQFPDLHSELNLSSLELGDSALYFCASSVEAGGRTDTQYFGPGTRLTVL.

The chain joins TRBV9 to TRBJ1-6; TRBD1 matches at 7 bases. V shed 3 bases, J shed 5 bases, and the junction held 8 bases outside the gene matches. Germline V gene sequence: CDR1 SGDLS, CDR2 YYNGEE. The CDR3 length is 16 residues. As DNA, the CDR3 is TGTGCCAGCAGCGGCGGCCGGACAGGAAATAATTCACCCCTCCACTTT. Protein product: CASSGGRTGNNSPLHF.

CDR3 DNA sequence: TGTGCCAGCAGCCCACGACAGGGGGAGTCGGCCGGGGAGCTGTTTTTT. It encodes CASSPRQGESAGELFF. The chain couples TRBV9 to TRBJ2-2; 9 bases line up with TRBD1. V was pared by 4 bases and J by 6 bases, with 10 bases of the junction left unmatched. In germline, CDR1 is SGDLS, CDR2 YYNGEE. This CDR3 spans 16 amino acids.

This chain connects TRBV5-5 to TRBJ2-7, with D unresolved. The CDR3 is made up of 14 amino acids. Germline V lookup: CDR1 SGHKS, CDR2 YYEKEE (reference sequence). V was trimmed by 1 base and J by 5 bases, leaving 13 bases between them. The CDR3 is CASSLRTLVDEQYF. The CDR3 region has the DNA TGTGCCAGCAGCTTGCGCACCCTAGTTGACGAGCAGTACTTC.